This section outlines one T cell receptor beta chain sequence together with its context. What it binds is unknown. The data stem from a study of a mutant IDH1 vaccine in newly diagnosed glioma. Study at large: Beginning 4-6 weeks after radiotherapy alone, or with temozolomide cycles, vaccination took place. Former treatment meant radiotherapy, temozolomide, or both; the majority had gotten both.

The CDR3 loop spans 14 amino acids. With V trimmed by 6 bases and J by 8 bases, 8 bases remained unmatched. Looked up from germline, CDR1 is SNHLY and CDR2 is FYNNEI. Study results and limitations: Shifts in the top peripheral T cell clonotypes seemed unrelated to pseudoprogression.

Sequencing used immunoSEQ multiplex PCR; TCRdb keeps in-frame clones, though not all of them. The table shows tens of thousands of clones, with 82% occurring only once. Time point meaning: week 5, during vaccination. Vaccine doses each comprised 300 ug of mutant IDH1 20-mer peptide, with topical imiquimod. Each tumor in the donors was a new WHO grade 3 or 4 astrocytoma, IDH1-mutant and ATRX-lost. The sequencing here drew on PBMCs, taken from a glioma patient whose treatment included an IDH1 peptide vaccine. The sequence came from a woman aged 18-29 years with glioma. Some clones in this sample may be carry-over from other donors' samples. The rearrangement uses TRBV2 and TRBJ1-4; 8 nucleotides line up with TRBD1. In DNA, the CDR3 is TGTGCCAGCAGGGGCGGACAGGGAGGAGAAAAACTGTTTTTT. It yields the protein CASRGGQGGEKLFF.